Listed below are T cell receptor beta chains from one sample, sequenced in a study of blood T cell repertoires in COVID-19. Assay: immunoSEQ multiplex PCR; the TCRdb copy retains only in-frame clones and omits some. The sample lists under 250,000 clones; around 82% were seen once. Input material: peripheral blood. All receptors derive from a woman in her 70s with acute or convalescent COVID-19. The CDR3 runs from the conserved cysteine through the conserved F or W. The order of the fields is CDR3 DNA, CDR3 protein, clone size, J gene, V gene, D gene. A D gene is named only where the DNA matches it firmly. Part of the rows lack a size; the others show once, few, many or a class for expanded clones.

CDR3nt: TGCGCCAGCAGCCCACTCGCAAACACCGGGGAGCTGTTTTTT
CDR3aa: CASSPLANTGELFF
abundance: once
j_gene: TRBJ2-2
v_gene: TRBV5-1
d_gene: .

CDR3nt: TGTGCCAGCAGCGCGTCCGGGACTAGAACAGATACGCAGTATTTT
CDR3aa: CASSASGTRTDTQYF
abundance: .
j_gene: TRBJ2-3
v_gene: TRBV9
d_gene: TRBD2

CDR3nt: TGTGCCAGGGGGATGAAATCAAAAACGGGACAGCAAGAGACCCAGTACTTC
CDR3aa: CARGMKSKTGQQETQYF
abundance: .
j_gene: TRBJ2-5
v_gene: TRBV21-1
d_gene: .

CDR3nt: TGTGCCAGCAGCTCCGGGACAGGGATGGGATCCTATAATTCACCCCTCCACTTT
CDR3aa: CASSSGTGMGSYNSPLHF
abundance: .
j_gene: TRBJ1-6
v_gene: TRBV27
d_gene: TRBD1

CDR3nt: TGTGCCACCAGTGACCCGGGAGAGGCGGGAGGTTTCAATGAGCAGTTCTTC
CDR3aa: CATSDPGEAGGFNEQFF
abundance: .
j_gene: TRBJ2-1
v_gene: TRBV24-1
d_gene: TRBD2

CDR3nt: TGTGCCAGCAGCTTAGCGGGACTAGAGTACGGGGAGCTGTTTTTT
CDR3aa: CASSLAGLEYGELFF
abundance: .
j_gene: TRBJ2-2
v_gene: TRBV11-1
d_gene: TRBD2

CDR3nt: TGTGCCTGGGATCATTCTAGGACTAGCGGGAGGGCAGATACGCAGTATTTT
CDR3aa: CAWDHSRTSGRADTQYF
abundance: .
j_gene: TRBJ2-3
v_gene: TRBV30
d_gene: TRBD2

CDR3nt: TGTGCCAGCAGGCAGGGCGCGGGAGGGGGGCCTAGCGAGCAGTTCTTC
CDR3aa: CASRQGAGGGPSEQFF
abundance: .
j_gene: TRBJ2-1
v_gene: TRBV3-1/TRBV3-2
d_gene: TRBD2

CDR3nt: TGTGCCAGTACCATGCAGGGGGCGTTGGACTATGGCTACACCTTC
CDR3aa: CASTMQGALDYGYTF
abundance: many
j_gene: TRBJ1-2
v_gene: TRBV19
d_gene: TRBD1

CDR3nt: TGCGCCAGCAGCTTGGGCTCTAGCGGGAGCTCCTACGAGCAGTACTTC
CDR3aa: CASSLGSSGSSYEQYF
abundance: few
j_gene: TRBJ2-7
v_gene: TRBV5-1
d_gene: TRBD2

CDR3nt: TGTGCCAGCAGCTCGGGAGGGACAGGGAATGAAAAACTGTTTTTT
CDR3aa: CASSSGGTGNEKLFF
abundance: .
j_gene: TRBJ1-4
v_gene: TRBV5-4
d_gene: TRBD1

CDR3nt: TGTGCCAGCAGTTACGCGTCCTCAGGGGATAATTCACCCCTCCACTTT
CDR3aa: CASSYASSGDNSPLHF
abundance: .
j_gene: TRBJ1-6
v_gene: TRBV6-6
d_gene: .

CDR3nt: TGTGCCAGCAGCCCCTCGCGGGGGGAAAAACTGTTTTTT
CDR3aa: CASSPSRGEKLFF
abundance: few
j_gene: TRBJ1-4
v_gene: TRBV13
d_gene: .

CDR3nt: TGTGCCAGTAGTATAGGACTGCAGGGGCTCTACTCTGGAAACACCATATATTTT
CDR3aa: CASSIGLQGLYSGNTIYF
abundance: .
j_gene: TRBJ1-3
v_gene: TRBV19
d_gene: .

CDR3nt: TGTGCCAGCAGCTTAGCGTTCACAGATACGCAGTATTTT
CDR3aa: CASSLAFTDTQYF
abundance: .
j_gene: TRBJ2-3
v_gene: TRBV11-2
d_gene: .

CDR3nt: TGTGCCAGCAGCCTCGGACAGGGCTTAAATCAGCCCCAGCATTTT
CDR3aa: CASSLGQGLNQPQHF
abundance: .
j_gene: TRBJ1-5
v_gene: TRBV5-6
d_gene: TRBD1

CDR3nt: TGCGCCAGCAGTGACGGGACTAGCGGATTCACAGATACGCAGTATTTT
CDR3aa: CASSDGTSGFTDTQYF
abundance: .
j_gene: TRBJ2-3
v_gene: TRBV10-1
d_gene: TRBD2

CDR3nt: TGTGCCTGGAGCGCGGGCAGCGGGAGCTACAATGAGCAGTTCTTC
CDR3aa: CAWSAGSGSYNEQFF
abundance: .
j_gene: TRBJ2-1
v_gene: TRBV30
d_gene: TRBD2

CDR3nt: TGTGCCAGCAGTGAAGGTCCTACCGCAGGCTATGGCTACACCTTC
CDR3aa: CASSEGPTAGYGYTF
abundance: .
j_gene: TRBJ1-2
v_gene: TRBV6-1
d_gene: .

CDR3nt: TGCGCCAGCTCCATGGGCACTAGCACAGATACGCAGTATTTT
CDR3aa: CASSMGTSTDTQYF
abundance: .
j_gene: TRBJ2-3
v_gene: TRBV5-1
d_gene: .

CDR3nt: TGTGCCAGCAGTTCTGTGACAGGGCATCAGCCCCAGCATTTT
CDR3aa: CASSSVTGHQPQHF
abundance: .
j_gene: TRBJ1-5
v_gene: TRBV27
d_gene: TRBD1

CDR3nt: TGTGCCAGTAGTATAAGGGGGACAGCCACCGGGGAGCTGTTTTTT
CDR3aa: CASSIRGTATGELFF
abundance: .
j_gene: TRBJ2-2
v_gene: TRBV19
d_gene: TRBD1

CDR3nt: TGTGCCAGCCTGACAGGGGGCCGGGGCAATCAGCCCCAGCATTTT
CDR3aa: CASLTGGRGNQPQHF
abundance: .
j_gene: TRBJ1-5
v_gene: TRBV28
d_gene: TRBD1

CDR3nt: TGTGCCAGCAGCTTAGGAGTCGGGACAGGGGTCGCAGATACGCAGTATTTT
CDR3aa: CASSLGVGTGVADTQYF
abundance: .
j_gene: TRBJ2-3
v_gene: TRBV11-3
d_gene: TRBD1

CDR3nt: TGTGCCAGCAGCCAAGGGACTAGCTGGGAGACCCAGTACTTC
CDR3aa: CASSQGTSWETQYF
abundance: .
j_gene: TRBJ2-5
v_gene: TRBV3-1/TRBV3-2
d_gene: TRBD2

CDR3nt: TGTGCCAGCAGCCGCGGCGGGTCTAGCACAGATACGCAGTATTTT
CDR3aa: CASSRGGSSTDTQYF
abundance: .
j_gene: TRBJ2-3
v_gene: TRBV27
d_gene: .

CDR3nt: TGTGCCAGCAGCGGCCGCAGGGGTCGTAACGAGCAGTACTTC
CDR3aa: CASSGRRGRNEQYF
abundance: many
j_gene: TRBJ2-7
v_gene: TRBV11-2
d_gene: .

CDR3nt: TGTGCCACCAGTGATCCAGGACAGGGAGCGGGAGAGACCCAGTACTTC
CDR3aa: CATSDPGQGAGETQYF
abundance: .
j_gene: TRBJ2-5
v_gene: TRBV24-1
d_gene: TRBD1

CDR3nt: TGTGCCAGCTTCGGGACTAAATCCTATGAGCAGTTCTTC
CDR3aa: CASFGTKSYEQFF
abundance: .
j_gene: TRBJ2-1
v_gene: TRBV3-1/TRBV3-2
d_gene: TRBD2

CDR3nt: TGCGCCAGCAGCTTGGAGGCGGGCGGGAATTCACCCCTCCACTTT
CDR3aa: CASSLEAGGNSPLHF
abundance: once
j_gene: TRBJ1-6
v_gene: TRBV5-1
d_gene: .

CDR3nt: TGTGCCAGCAGCCAATGGGACAGAGCCTACGAGCAGTACTTC
CDR3aa: CASSQWDRAYEQYF
abundance: .
j_gene: TRBJ2-7
v_gene: TRBV3-1/TRBV3-2
d_gene: TRBD1

CDR3nt: TGTGCCAGCAGTTTAGGAGGAACCTACAATGAGCAGTTCTTC
CDR3aa: CASSLGGTYNEQFF
abundance: few
j_gene: TRBJ2-1
v_gene: TRBV27
d_gene: .

CDR3nt: TGTGCCAGCAGCTTAGGGGAGCCCCACTATGGCTACACCTTC
CDR3aa: CASSLGEPHYGYTF
abundance: .
j_gene: TRBJ1-2
v_gene: TRBV7-2
d_gene: .

CDR3nt: TGTGCCAGCAGCCAAGATATGTGGCTAGCGGGAATCACCGGACTTAATGAGCAGTTCTTC
CDR3aa: CASSQDMWLAGITGLNEQFF
abundance: .
j_gene: TRBJ2-1
v_gene: TRBV3-1/TRBV3-2
d_gene: TRBD2

CDR3nt: TGTGCCAGCAGCTTGGGACGAGGACTAGCGGGTAGCTCCTACAATGAGCAGTTCTTC
CDR3aa: CASSLGRGLAGSSYNEQFF
abundance: few
j_gene: TRBJ2-1
v_gene: TRBV7-6
d_gene: TRBD2

CDR3nt: TGTGCCAGCAGCCTGGGGGGGGGTCAGCCCCAGCATTTT
CDR3aa: CASSLGGGQPQHF
abundance: few
j_gene: TRBJ1-5
v_gene: TRBV3-1/TRBV3-2
d_gene: .

CDR3nt: TGTGCCAGCAGTTCTTCCCGGACAGTGACCTACGAGCAGTACTTC
CDR3aa: CASSSSRTVTYEQYF
abundance: .
j_gene: TRBJ2-7
v_gene: TRBV28
d_gene: .

CDR3nt: TGTGCCAGCAGTTCCATCGGGACCGGGGAGCTGTTTTTT
CDR3aa: CASSSIGTGELFF
abundance: few
j_gene: TRBJ2-2
v_gene: TRBV28
d_gene: .

CDR3nt: TGCGCCAGCGGCGAGACAGGGGCGGGCACCGGGGAGCTGTTTTTT
CDR3aa: CASGETGAGTGELFF
abundance: .
j_gene: TRBJ2-2
v_gene: TRBV5-1
d_gene: TRBD1

CDR3nt: TGTGCCAGCAGCCTCGCAGGGTGGCGGGACAGTTACAATGAGCAGTTCTTC
CDR3aa: CASSLAGWRDSYNEQFF
abundance: once
j_gene: TRBJ2-1
v_gene: TRBV14
d_gene: .

CDR3nt: TGTGCCAGCAGCCCCCCCAGTGTGAGCGGGGCTTACAATGAGCAGTTCTTC
CDR3aa: CASSPPSVSGAYNEQFF
abundance: .
j_gene: TRBJ2-1
v_gene: TRBV5-6
d_gene: TRBD2

CDR3nt: TGTGCCACCAGTGGGGACACCAATCAGCCCCAGCATTTT
CDR3aa: CATSGDTNQPQHF
abundance: .
j_gene: TRBJ1-5
v_gene: TRBV24-1
d_gene: .

CDR3nt: TGTGCCAGCAGATTAAGCGGGAGTTCTTACAATGAGCAGTTCTTC
CDR3aa: CASRLSGSSYNEQFF
abundance: once
j_gene: TRBJ2-1
v_gene: TRBV28
d_gene: TRBD2

CDR3nt: TGCGCCAGCAGCCCGGGGAGCACAGATACGCAGTATTTT
CDR3aa: CASSPGSTDTQYF
abundance: .
j_gene: TRBJ2-3
v_gene: TRBV5-1
d_gene: .

CDR3nt: TGCGCCAGCAGTCAGTCCGGGTCCCAATTCTCTGGAAACACCATATATTTT
CDR3aa: CASSQSGSQFSGNTIYF
abundance: .
j_gene: TRBJ1-3
v_gene: TRBV23-1
d_gene: .

CDR3nt: TGTGCCAGCATCCCGAGGGGGACAGGGATCACCGGGGAGCTGTTTTTT
CDR3aa: CASIPRGTGITGELFF
abundance: .
j_gene: TRBJ2-2
v_gene: TRBV7-6
d_gene: TRBD1

CDR3nt: TGTGCCTGGAGTGTGGGAGGTGGAAATGAAAAACTGTTTTTT
CDR3aa: CAWSVGGGNEKLFF
abundance: .
j_gene: TRBJ1-4
v_gene: TRBV30
d_gene: .

CDR3nt: TGTGCCTGGAGTGTCGTGTTTTTGGGGGGGCAGACGACAGCCTCTAACTATGGCTACACCTTC
CDR3aa: CAWSVVFLGGQTTASNYGYTF
abundance: once
j_gene: TRBJ1-2
v_gene: TRBV30
d_gene: .

CDR3nt: TGTGCCAGCTCTCCGGAAGGGGGAATCTACAATGAGCAGTTCTTC
CDR3aa: CASSPEGGIYNEQFF
abundance: .
j_gene: TRBJ2-1
v_gene: TRBV18
d_gene: .

CDR3nt: TGTGCCAGCAGCTTAGGTCAGATCTATGGCTACACCTTC
CDR3aa: CASSLGQIYGYTF
abundance: few
j_gene: TRBJ1-2
v_gene: TRBV7-8
d_gene: .

CDR3nt: TGTGCCAGCAGCTCCCAACAGGGGTTCGGGGAGCTGTTTTTT
CDR3aa: CASSSQQGFGELFF
abundance: .
j_gene: TRBJ2-2
v_gene: TRBV7-3
d_gene: TRBD1

CDR3nt: TGTGCCAGCAGCCAAGGGACTAGCGGGTTGTCAGATACGCAGTATTTT
CDR3aa: CASSQGTSGLSDTQYF
abundance: few
j_gene: TRBJ2-3
v_gene: TRBV3-1/TRBV3-2
d_gene: TRBD2